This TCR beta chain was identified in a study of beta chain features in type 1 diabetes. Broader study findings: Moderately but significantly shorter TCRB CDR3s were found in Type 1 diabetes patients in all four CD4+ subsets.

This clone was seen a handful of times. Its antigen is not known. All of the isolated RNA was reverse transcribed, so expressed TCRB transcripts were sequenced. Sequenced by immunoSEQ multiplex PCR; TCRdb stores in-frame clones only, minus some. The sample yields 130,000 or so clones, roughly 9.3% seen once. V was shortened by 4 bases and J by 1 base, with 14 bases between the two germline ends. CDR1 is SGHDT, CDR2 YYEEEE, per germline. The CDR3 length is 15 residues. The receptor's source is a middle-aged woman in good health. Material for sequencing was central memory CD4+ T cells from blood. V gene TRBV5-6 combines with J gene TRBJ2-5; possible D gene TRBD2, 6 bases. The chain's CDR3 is CASSTMVAAQETQYF. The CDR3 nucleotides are TGTGCCAGCAGCACCATGGTAGCGGCCCAAGAGACCCAGTACTTC.